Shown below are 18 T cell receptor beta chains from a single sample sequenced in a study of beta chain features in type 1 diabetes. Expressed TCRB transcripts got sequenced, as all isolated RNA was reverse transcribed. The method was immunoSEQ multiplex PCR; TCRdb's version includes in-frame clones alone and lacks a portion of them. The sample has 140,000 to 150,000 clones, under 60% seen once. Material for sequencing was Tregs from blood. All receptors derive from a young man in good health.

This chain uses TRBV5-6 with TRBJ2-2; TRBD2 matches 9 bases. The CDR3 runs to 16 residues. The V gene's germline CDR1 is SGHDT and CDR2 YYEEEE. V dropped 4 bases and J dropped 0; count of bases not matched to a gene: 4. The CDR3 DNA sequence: TGTGCCAGCAGCAAAAGACTAGCGGCGAACACCGGGGAGCTGTTTTTT. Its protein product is CASSKRLAANTGELFF.

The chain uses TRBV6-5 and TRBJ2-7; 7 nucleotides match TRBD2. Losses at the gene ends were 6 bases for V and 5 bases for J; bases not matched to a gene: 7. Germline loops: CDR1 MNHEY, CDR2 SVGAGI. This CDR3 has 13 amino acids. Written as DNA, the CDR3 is TGTGCCAGCAGCTCCGCGACTAGCCACGAGCAGTACTTC. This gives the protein CASSSATSHEQYF.

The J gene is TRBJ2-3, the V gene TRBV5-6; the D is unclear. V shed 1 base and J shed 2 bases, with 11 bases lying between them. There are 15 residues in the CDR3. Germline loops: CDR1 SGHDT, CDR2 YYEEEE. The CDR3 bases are TGTGCCAGCAGCTTGATGCGGTTAGACACAGATACGCAGTATTTT. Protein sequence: CASSLMRLDTDTQYF. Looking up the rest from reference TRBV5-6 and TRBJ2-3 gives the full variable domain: DAGVTQSPTHLIKTRGQQVTLRCSPKSGHDTVSWYQQALGQGPQFIFQYYEEEERQRGNFPDRFSGHQFPNYSSELNVNALLLGDSALYLCASSLMRLDTDTQYFGPGTRLTVL.

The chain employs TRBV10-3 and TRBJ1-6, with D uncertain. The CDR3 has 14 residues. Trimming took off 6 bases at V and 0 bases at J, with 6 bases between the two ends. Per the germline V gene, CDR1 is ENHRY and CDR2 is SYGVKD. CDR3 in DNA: TGTGCCATCAGGAACAGCTCCTATAATTCACCCCTCCACTTT. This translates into CAIRNSSYNSPLHF.

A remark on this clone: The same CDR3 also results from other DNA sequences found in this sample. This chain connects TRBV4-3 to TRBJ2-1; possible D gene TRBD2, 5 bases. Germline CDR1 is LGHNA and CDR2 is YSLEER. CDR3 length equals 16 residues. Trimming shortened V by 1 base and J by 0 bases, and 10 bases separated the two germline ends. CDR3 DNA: TGCGCCAGCAGCCAAGGAGGTGGGAGCTCCTACAATGAGCAGTTCTTC. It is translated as CASSQGGGSSYNEQFF.

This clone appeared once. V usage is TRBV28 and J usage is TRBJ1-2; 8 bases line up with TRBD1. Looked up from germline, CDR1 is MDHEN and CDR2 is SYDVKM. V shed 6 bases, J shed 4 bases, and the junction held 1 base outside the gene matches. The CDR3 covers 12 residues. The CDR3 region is CASRGQVYGYTF. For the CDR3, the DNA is TGTGCCAGCAGGGGACAGGTCTATGGCTACACCTTC.

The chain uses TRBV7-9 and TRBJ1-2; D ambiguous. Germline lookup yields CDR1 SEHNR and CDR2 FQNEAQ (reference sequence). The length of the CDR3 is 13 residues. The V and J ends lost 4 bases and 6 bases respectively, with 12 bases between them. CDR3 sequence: CASSSPGGDGYTF. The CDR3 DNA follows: TGTGCCAGCAGCTCTCCCGGCGGCGATGGCTACACCTTC.

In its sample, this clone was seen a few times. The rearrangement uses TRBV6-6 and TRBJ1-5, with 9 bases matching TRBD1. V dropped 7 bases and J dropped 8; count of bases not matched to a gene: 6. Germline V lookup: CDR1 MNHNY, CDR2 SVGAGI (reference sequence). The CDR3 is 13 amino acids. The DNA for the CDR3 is TGTGCCAGCATCAACAGGGGGCGGGAGCCCCAGCATTTT. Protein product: CASINRGREPQHF.

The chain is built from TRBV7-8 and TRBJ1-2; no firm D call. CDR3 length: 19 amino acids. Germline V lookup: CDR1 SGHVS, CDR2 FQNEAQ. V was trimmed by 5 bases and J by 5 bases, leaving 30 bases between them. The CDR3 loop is CASSPGVVSGLRVLYGYTF. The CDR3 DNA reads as TGTGCCAGCAGCCCCGGCGTAGTAAGCGGTTTGCGGGTTCTATATGGCTACACCTTC.

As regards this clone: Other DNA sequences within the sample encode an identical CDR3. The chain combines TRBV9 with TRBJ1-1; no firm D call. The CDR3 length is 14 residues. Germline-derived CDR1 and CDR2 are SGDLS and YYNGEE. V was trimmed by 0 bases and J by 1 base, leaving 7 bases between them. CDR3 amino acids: CASSVDTGNTEAFF. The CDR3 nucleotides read TGTGCCAGCAGCGTAGACACGGGGAACACTGAAGCTTTCTTT.

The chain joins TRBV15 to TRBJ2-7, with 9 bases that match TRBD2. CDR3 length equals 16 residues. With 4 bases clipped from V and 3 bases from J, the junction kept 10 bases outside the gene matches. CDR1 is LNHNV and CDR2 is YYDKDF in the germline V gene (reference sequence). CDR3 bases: TGTGCCACCAGCACGCTCCGCGGGGGGGCCCACTACGAGCAGTACTTC. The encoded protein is CATSTLRGGAHYEQYF.

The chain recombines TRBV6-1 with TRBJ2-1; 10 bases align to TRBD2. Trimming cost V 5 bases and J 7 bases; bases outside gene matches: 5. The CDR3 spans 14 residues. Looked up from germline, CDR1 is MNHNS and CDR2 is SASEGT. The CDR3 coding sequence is TGTGCCAGCAGTCTAGCGGGGGAGGGGAATGAGCAGTTCTTC. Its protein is CASSLAGEGNEQFF.

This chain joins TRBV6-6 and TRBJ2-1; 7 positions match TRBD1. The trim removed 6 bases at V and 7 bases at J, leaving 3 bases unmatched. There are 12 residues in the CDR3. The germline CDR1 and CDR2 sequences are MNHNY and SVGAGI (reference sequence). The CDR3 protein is CASSIRGNEQFF. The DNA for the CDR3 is TGTGCCAGCAGCATCAGGGGGAATGAGCAGTTCTTC.

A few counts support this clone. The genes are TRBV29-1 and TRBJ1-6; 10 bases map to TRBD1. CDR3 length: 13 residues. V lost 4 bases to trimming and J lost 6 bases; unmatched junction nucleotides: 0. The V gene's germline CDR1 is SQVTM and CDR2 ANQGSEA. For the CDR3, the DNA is TGCAGCGTTGGGGACAGGGGTAATTCACCCCTCCACTTT. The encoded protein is CSVGDRGNSPLHF.

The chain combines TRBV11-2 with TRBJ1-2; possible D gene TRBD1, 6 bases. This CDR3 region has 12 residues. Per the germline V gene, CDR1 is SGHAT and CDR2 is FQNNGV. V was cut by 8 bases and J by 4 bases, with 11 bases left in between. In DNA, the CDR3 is TGTGCCAGCGGATGGACAGTCTATGGCTACACCTTC. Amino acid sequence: CASGWTVYGYTF.

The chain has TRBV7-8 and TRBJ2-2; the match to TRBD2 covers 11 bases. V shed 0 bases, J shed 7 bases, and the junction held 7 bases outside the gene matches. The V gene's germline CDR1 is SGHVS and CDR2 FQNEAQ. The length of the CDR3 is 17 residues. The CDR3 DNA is TGTGCCAGCAGCTTAGCATTAGCGGGGGGGCCTGGCGGGGAGCTGTTTTTT. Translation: CASSLALAGGPGGELFF.

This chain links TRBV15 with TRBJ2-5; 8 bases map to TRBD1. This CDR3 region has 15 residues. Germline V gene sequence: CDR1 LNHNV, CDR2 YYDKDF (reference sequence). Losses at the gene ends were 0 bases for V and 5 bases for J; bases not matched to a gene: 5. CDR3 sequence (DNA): TGTGCCACCAGCAGAGATTGGACAGGGATGGAGACCCAGTACTTC. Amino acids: CATSRDWTGMETQYF.

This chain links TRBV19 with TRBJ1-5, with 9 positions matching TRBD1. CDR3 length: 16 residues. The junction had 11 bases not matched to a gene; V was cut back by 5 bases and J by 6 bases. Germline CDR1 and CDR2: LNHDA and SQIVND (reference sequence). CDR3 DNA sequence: TGTGCCAGTAGTCCTCTACAGGGGGCGAGGGGTCAGCCCCAGCATTTT. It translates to CASSPLQGARGQPQHF. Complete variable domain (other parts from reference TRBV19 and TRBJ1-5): DGGITQSPKYLFRKEGQNVTLSCEQNLNHDAMYWYRQDPGQGLRLIYYSQIVNDFQKGDIAEGYSVSREKKESFPLTVTSAQKNPTAFYLCASSPLQGARGQPQHFGDGTRLSIL.